Shown below are 27 T cell receptor beta chains from a single sample sequenced in a study of radiotherapy plus CTLA-4 blockade in lung cancer. The data were produced by immunoSEQ multiplex PCR, yet TCRdb's version contains in-frame clones alone and is incomplete. The sample shows 85,000 to 90,000 clones, more than 85% of them seen only once. The sample here was peripheral blood, taken from a patient treated with radiotherapy plus ipilimumab. The receptor set was obtained from a human donor with non-small cell lung cancer that progressed on radiotherapy plus ipilimumab.

The chain combines TRBV25-1 with TRBJ2-3; 9 nucleotides align to TRBD2. V shed 1 base, J shed 1 base, and the junction held 9 bases outside the gene matches. CDR1 MGHDK and CDR2 SYGVNS come from the germline V gene. This CDR3 is 18 amino acids long. CDR3 sequence: CASSELAGDPGGTDTQYF. The DNA for the CDR3 is TGTGCCAGCAGTGAATTAGCGGGAGACCCGGGGGGCACAGATACGCAGTATTTT.

The V and J genes are TRBV5-1 and TRBJ1-2, with D unclear. V was pared by 3 bases and J by 8 bases, with 14 bases between. There are 13 residues in the CDR3. Germline V gene sequence: CDR1 SGHRS, CDR2 YFSETQ. CDR3: CASSYNEARGYTF. CDR3 bases: TGCGCCAGCAGCTATAACGAGGCCCGGGGCTACACCTTC.

The chain is built from TRBV10-3 and TRBJ2-5; D is possibly TRBD1 or TRBD2 (5 bases each). The CDR3 totals 14 residues. Looked up from germline, CDR1 is ENHRY and CDR2 is SYGVKD. Deletions cut 4 bases from V and 2 bases from J, with 11 bases between. In nucleotides, the CDR3 is TGTGCCATCAGTGCTAGGGACGCACAAGAGACCCAGTACTTC. Protein: CAISARDAQETQYF.

The rearrangement joins TRBV27 to TRBJ1-2; 8 nucleotides align to TRBD1. There are 15 residues in the CDR3. The trim removed 5 bases at V and 4 bases at J, leaving 9 bases unmatched. Germline V gives CDR1 MNHEY, CDR2 SMNVEV (reference sequence). In nucleotides, the CDR3 is TGTGCCAGCAGTACCCTGGGACAGGAGATCTATGGCTACACCTTC. It translates to CASSTLGQEIYGYTF.

This chain uses TRBV2 with TRBJ2-2; D is unclear. CDR3 size: 15 residues. Germline V gene sequence: CDR1 SNHLY, CDR2 FYNNEI. V lost 0 bases and J lost 6, with 11 bases in between. CDR3 DNA: TGTGCCAGCAGTGAAGCTGTTAGTAAACCCGGGGAGCTGTTTTTT. Translated, it gives CASSEAVSKPGELFF.

The chain recombines TRBV6-1 with TRBJ1-1; no firm D call. CDR1 and CDR2 from the germline V gene are MNHNS and SASEGT. CDR3 length: 14 residues. V gave up 3 bases and J gave up 2 bases, with 10 bases separating them. The chain's CDR3 is CASSETLFNTEAFF. Here the CDR3 DNA reads TGTGCCAGCAGTGAGACCCTATTCAACACTGAAGCTTTCTTT.

V usage is TRBV6-5 and J usage is TRBJ2-3, with D perhaps matching TRBD2 (5 bases). CDR3 length equals 15 residues. With 6 bases removed from V and 4 bases from J, the gap between germline ends came to 17 bases. Germline V gives CDR1 MNHEY, CDR2 SVGAGI. The CDR3 coding sequence is TGTGCCAGCAGACCATCGGGGATGAGGGCAGATACGCAGTATTTT. It translates to CASRPSGMRADTQYF.

This chain uses TRBV11-2 with TRBJ2-5; unclear D gene. The V gene's germline CDR1 is SGHAT and CDR2 FQNNGV. The CDR3 is made up of 14 amino acids. The V gene lost 5 bases and the J gene lost 2 bases, with 12 bases spanning the gap. The chain's CDR3 is CASSQGGFQETQYF. The CDR3 bases are TGTGCCAGCAGCCAAGGCGGTTTTCAAGAGACCCAGTACTTC.

This clone was observed a few times. This chain uses TRBV27 with TRBJ2-1; D is possibly TRBD2 (7 bases). Germline loops: CDR1 MNHEY, CDR2 SMNVEV (reference sequence). The CDR3 sequence is 16 residues long. Trimming cost V 5 bases and J 3 bases, with 17 bases left between them. CDR3 nucleotides: TGTGCCAGCAGTGAGCGAGGGGGGGCGGTCTACAATGAGCAGTTCTTC. Translation gives CASSERGGAVYNEQFF.

This rearrangement joins TRBV10-3 to TRBJ2-3; 8 bases are a match to TRBD2. The germline CDR1 and CDR2 sequences are ENHRY and SYGVKD. This CDR3 has 18 residues. V lost 2 bases and J lost 0; bases outside the gene matches: 10. As DNA, the CDR3 is TGTGCCATCAGTGAGGACAGGACTAGCAGATCTAGCACAGATACGCAGTATTTT. It is translated as CAISEDRTSRSSTDTQYF.

The chain links TRBV6-5 to TRBJ2-6; D may be TRBD1 (6 bases). The CDR3 consists of 14 residues. With 4 bases removed from V and 4 bases from J, the gap between germline ends came to 8 bases. Germline lookup yields CDR1 MNHEY and CDR2 SVGAGI. Written as DNA, the CDR3 is TGTGCCAGCAGTTGGGGGCGCGGGGCCAACGTCCTGACTTTC. It translates to CASSWGRGANVLTF.

This clone came up a few times. The CDR3 DNA follows: TGTGCCAGCAGCCCCGGGGGGACAGGGGGCGCGGATGAGCAGTTCTTC. It is translated as CASSPGGTGGADEQFF. This rearrangement joins TRBV7-2 to TRBJ2-1; 12 bases align to TRBD1. The J segment lost 8 bases and the V segment lost 5 bases, leaving 10 bases of the junction unmatched. This CDR3 is built from 16 residues. In germline, CDR1 is SGHTA, CDR2 FQGNSA.

Here the CDR3 reads CASSYAPPRGAGELFF. CDR3 nucleotide sequence: TGTGCCAGCAGTTATGCCCCTCCCAGGGGGGCCGGGGAGCTGTTTTTT. This rearrangement joins TRBV6-6 to TRBJ2-2, with D perhaps matching TRBD1 (7 bases). In germline, CDR1 is MNHNY, CDR2 SVGAGI (reference sequence). The CDR3 runs to 16 residues. With 3 bases removed from V and 6 bases from J, the gap between germline ends came to 17 bases.

The chain carries TRBV7-2 and TRBJ2-3, with D tentatively TRBD2 (7 bases). The CDR3 sequence is 16 residues long. The V and J ends lost 7 bases and 4 bases respectively, with 21 bases between them. In germline, CDR1 is SGHTA, CDR2 FQGNSA. The CDR3 region is CASTLLGGAVADTQYF. CDR3 DNA sequence: TGTGCCAGCACCCTCTTAGGGGGGGCCGTGGCAGATACGCAGTATTTT.

The count of this clone is one. This sequence joins TRBV19 and TRBJ2-2; 10 bases are shared with TRBD2. This CDR3 has 16 amino acids. Germline V lookup: CDR1 LNHDA, CDR2 SQIVND (reference sequence). V was pared by 4 bases and J by 1 base, with 3 bases of the junction left unmatched. The CDR3 sequence: CASSTSGGLNTGELFF. Written as DNA, the CDR3 is TGTGCCAGTAGTACTAGCGGGGGCCTGAACACCGGGGAGCTGTTTTTT.

The chain has TRBV9 and TRBJ2-1; D remains ambiguous. V gave up 3 bases and J gave up 3 bases, with 13 bases separating them. The germline gives CDR1 SGDLS, CDR2 YYNGEE. The CDR3 is 15 residues long. In DNA, the CDR3 is TGTGCCAGCAGCGCCGCGGTTTCCGGCTACAATGAGCAGTTCTTC. Translated, it gives CASSAAVSGYNEQFF.

About this clone itself: This sample also contains other DNA sequences that code for the same CDR3. V usage is TRBV11-3 and J usage is TRBJ2-2; possibly TRBD2 for D (6 bases). The germline V gene encodes CDR1 SGHNT and CDR2 YENEEA. The germline V and J ends were trimmed by 3 bases and 2 bases, with 10 bases remaining between them. The CDR3 is 15 amino acids. The chain's CDR3 is CASSLSGTNTGELFF. In DNA form, the CDR3 reads TGTGCCAGCAGCTTGAGTGGGACTAACACCGGGGAGCTGTTTTTT.

This chain links TRBV7-8 with TRBJ2-3; no reliable D call. Germline CDR1 and CDR2: SGHVS and FQNEAQ. Trimming shortened V by 0 bases and J by 4 bases, and 11 bases separated the two germline ends. This CDR3 region has 15 residues. The CDR3 here is CASSLAPSSADTQYF. The CDR3 DNA reads as TGTGCCAGCAGCTTAGCCCCGAGTTCGGCAGATACGCAGTATTTT.

The CDR3 loop reads CASSPRGGGLGTGELFF. CDR3 coding DNA: TGTGCCAGCAGCCCACGGGGCGGGGGCCTCGGCACCGGGGAGCTGTTTTTT. The chain has TRBV13 and TRBJ2-2, with a possible D match to TRBD2 (7 bases). This CDR3 contains 17 residues. The V gene lost 5 bases and the J gene lost 4 bases, with 20 bases spanning the gap. Germline V gene lookup returns CDR1 PRHDT and CDR2 FYEKMQ (reference sequence).

The chain has TRBV2 and TRBJ1-5; TRBD1 aligns across 7 bases. This CDR3 is 16 amino acids long. Germline lookup yields CDR1 SNHLY and CDR2 FYNNEI. V was pared by 5 bases and J by 0 bases, with 7 bases of the junction left unmatched. DNA for the CDR3: TGTGCCAGCAGTCAACAGGGGCCTTATAGCAATCAGCCCCAGCATTTT. The encoded protein is CASSQQGPYSNQPQHF.

Written as DNA, the CDR3 is TGTGCCAGCAGCGGGGGGACAGGGCTGAGAGAAAAACTGTTTTTT. Translated, it gives CASSGGTGLREKLFF. V gene TRBV7-8 combines with J gene TRBJ1-4; 9 positions agree with TRBD1. With 5 bases clipped from V and 8 bases from J, the junction kept 9 bases outside the gene matches. The CDR3 loop spans 15 amino acids. The V gene's germline CDR1 is SGHVS and CDR2 FQNEAQ.

The rearrangement joins TRBV4-1 to TRBJ2-3; a weak D match, TRBD1 (5 bases). Per germline, CDR1 MGHRA and CDR2 YSYEKL. V dropped 0 bases and J dropped 5 bases, with 12 bases sitting between them. The CDR3 runs to 15 residues. This CDR3 reads CASSQDHQGGDTQYF. The CDR3, as DNA: TGCGCCAGCAGCCAAGATCATCAGGGCGGAGATACGCAGTATTTT.

This chain joins TRBV11-1 and TRBJ1-2, with D uncertain. Germline V gene data show CDR1 as SGHAT and CDR2 as FQDESV (reference sequence). V gave up 5 bases and J gave up 2 bases, with 9 bases separating them. The length of the CDR3 is 13 residues. The CDR3 DNA reads TGTGCCAGCAGCGCCGACATCAACTATGGCTACACCTTC. The encoded protein is CASSADINYGYTF.

This chain connects TRBV28 to TRBJ2-2; the D is unclear. This CDR3 spans 12 amino acids. The V end lost 3 bases, the J end lost 4 bases, and 3 bases lay between the germline ends. The germline CDR1 and CDR2 sequences are MDHEN and SYDVKM. The CDR3 loop reads CASSLSTGELFF. CDR3 DNA sequence: TGTGCCAGCAGTTTGAGCACCGGGGAGCTGTTTTTT. Supplemented by reference TRBV28 and TRBJ2-2, the full variable domain reads DVKVTQSSRYLVKRTGEKVFLECVQDMDHENMFWYRQDPGLGLRLIYFSYDVKMKEKGDIPEGYSVSREKKERFSLILESASTNQTSMYLCASSLSTGELFFGEGSRLTVL.

This rearrangement joins TRBV6-5 to TRBJ1-5; no firm D call. Germline-derived CDR1 and CDR2 are MNHEY and SVGAGI. V lost 0 bases and J lost 9, with 12 bases in between. CDR3 length: 14 residues. CDR3 region: CASSYSPGRPPQHF. The CDR3 coding sequence is TGTGCCAGCAGTTACTCCCCGGGCCGGCCGCCCCAGCATTTT.

The genes are TRBV6-5 and TRBJ2-3; 10 bases map to TRBD1. With V trimmed by 0 bases and J by 4 bases, 4 bases remained unmatched. Germline CDR1 MNHEY, CDR2 SVGAGI. The CDR3 runs to 16 residues. The CDR3 sequence is CASSYSRGTGADTQYF. DNA for the CDR3: TGTGCCAGCAGTTACTCCCGGGGGACAGGGGCAGATACGCAGTATTTT.

This clone was observed a few times. The V and J genes are TRBV5-4 and TRBJ2-1; 9 bases agree with TRBD1. Germline V gene lookup returns CDR1 SGHNT and CDR2 YYREEE (reference sequence). This CDR3 has 14 residues. J was trimmed by 9 bases and V by 3 bases; bases with no gene match: 7. CDR3 sequence (DNA): TGTGCCAGCAGCTACCGGACAGGGGTGAGTGAGCAGTTCTTC. Encoded protein: CASSYRTGVSEQFF. Using reference TRBV5-4 and TRBJ2-1 for the parts outside the CDR3, the full variable domain is ETGVTQSPTHLIKTRGQQVTLRCSSQSGHNTVSWYQQALGQGPQFIFQYYREEENGRGNFPPRFSGLQFPNYSSELNVNALELDDSALYLCASSYRTGVSEQFFGPGTRLTVL.